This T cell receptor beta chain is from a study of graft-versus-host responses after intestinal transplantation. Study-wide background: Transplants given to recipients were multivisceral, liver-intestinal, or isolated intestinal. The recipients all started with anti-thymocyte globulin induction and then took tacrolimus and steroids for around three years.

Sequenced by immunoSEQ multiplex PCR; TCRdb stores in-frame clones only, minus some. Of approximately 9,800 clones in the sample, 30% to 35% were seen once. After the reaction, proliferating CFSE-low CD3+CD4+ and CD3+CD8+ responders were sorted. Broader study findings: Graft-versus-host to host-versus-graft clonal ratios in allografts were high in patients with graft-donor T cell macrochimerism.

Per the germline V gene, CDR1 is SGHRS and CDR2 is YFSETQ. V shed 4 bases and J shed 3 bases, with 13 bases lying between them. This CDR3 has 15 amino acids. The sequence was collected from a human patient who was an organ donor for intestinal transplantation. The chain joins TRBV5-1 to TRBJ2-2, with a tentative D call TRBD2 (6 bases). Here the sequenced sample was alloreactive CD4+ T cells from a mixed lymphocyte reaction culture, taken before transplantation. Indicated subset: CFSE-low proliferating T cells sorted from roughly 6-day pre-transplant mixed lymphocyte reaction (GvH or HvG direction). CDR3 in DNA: TGCGCCAGCAGCCGGGACGGAGGGGACACCGGGGAGCTGTTTTTT. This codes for CASSRDGGDTGELFF.